The sequence of this TCR beta chain was determined in a study of T-cell memory formation after mild COVID-19. Study summary: TCR clustering was largely donor specific.

This clonotype was seen only a few times. Its target is not known. This CDR3 has 14 residues. With 6 bases removed from V and 8 bases from J, the gap between germline ends came to 17 bases. Study-wide findings and caveats: Clonal second-wave expansions that peaked on day 37 had unconfirmed SARS-CoV-2 specificity. Clones contracting day 15 to 85 were balanced CD4/CD8; later expanders leaned CD4+.

Each CDR3 protein is one row after TCRdb ran MiXCR on the 5' RACE reads. Here the sample spans over 300,000 distinct CDR3 sequences, around a fifth being singletons. Sequencing was done on a sample of PBMCs or a T cell subset sorted from them (not recorded which). The receptor was derived from a young man who had mild COVID-19 (a few samples of this study predate the infection). Cell type and time point are not known. This chain links TRBV12-3 or TRBV12-4 with TRBJ2-4, with a tentative D call TRBD2 (5 bases). DNA for the CDR3: TGTGCCAGCAGCATAAGAGAGGGTATGGACATTCAGTACTTC. This translates into CASSIREGMDIQYF.